This entry features one T cell receptor beta chain sequence. Its antigen is not identified. Profiling relied on immunoSEQ multiplex PCR, and the TCRdb table lists in-frame clones only, not all of them. The sample shows some 130,000 clones, 70% to 90% of them seen only once. The germline V gene encodes CDR1 SGHRS and CDR2 YFSETQ. CDR3 size: 15 residues. Trimming cost V 0 bases and J 0 bases, with 4 bases left between them. The entry originates in a study of T cell responses to AZD1222 COVID-19 vaccine. Broader study findings: Spike-wide coverage was observed for vaccine-associated CD4 TCRs, with dominant responses at 160-218 and 743-854. Targets within unmutated variant regions were reportedly found for nearly half of spike-specific TCRs. White British people made up most donors, females outnumbered males, and clonal diversity was possibly underestimated. Researchers took repertoire samples only after the peak T cell response had come.

This chain connects TRBV5-1 to TRBJ2-6; D unclear. The sequences come from peripheral blood, collected on day 0 of AZD1222 vaccination. The TCR sequence derives from an adult in good health. The CDR3 nucleotides are TGCGCCAGCAGCTTGGAGAGCTCTGGGGCCAACGTCCTGACTTTC. It is translated as CASSLESSGANVLTF.